The clone carrying this TCR beta chain was recorded a few times. This entry belongs to a study of blood T cells in healthy people across ages. This CDR3 has 16 residues. Germline V lookup: CDR1 DFQATT, CDR2 SNEGSKA (reference sequence). Trimming left V 2 bases short and J 0 bases short, with 11 bases between. Alongside a J-beta primer mix, a sample-barcoded 5' primer served in a second PCR lasting roughly 7 to 12 cycles. In TCRdb, the 5' RACE reads were re-called with MiXCR into one record per CDR3 protein. The table includes approximately 800,000 distinct CDR3 sequences, about 53% detected once. The sequenced sample consisted of blood. The V and J genes are TRBV20-1 and TRBJ1-6, with unresolved D. This receptor was taken from a man older than 75 in good health. DNA for the CDR3: TGCAGTGCTAGAATGGGCAGGAGCTCCTATAATTCACCCCTCCACTTT. This translates into CSARMGRSSYNSPLHF.